Included here is one TCR beta chain sequence, with context. This clonotype was observed many times. Which antigen it targets is not known. Nothing much larger sits one base from this clone, and base qualities are not available. These data belong to a study of T cells in Graves' hyperthyroidism and ophthalmopathy (dated by TCRdb to between 2018 and 2021). About the investigation overall: Peripheral blood was collected at initial diagnosis, before any treatment. Whether ophthalmopathy could be predicted prospectively was tested in an independent validation cohort made up of under 20 hyperthyroidism patients plus 17 patients who later progressed to ophthalmopathy. The paper reports TCR Vbeta CDR3 sequencing of more than 120 peripheral blood samples: approximately 41 ophthalmopathy, under 80 hyperthyroidism and 17 progressor patients. A discovery cohort of around 100 patients, roughly 45 with Graves' ophthalmopathy and about 58 with stable Graves' hyperthyroidism, was used to find distinguishing TCR V-J signatures. After blood sampling, hyperthyroidism patients were treated with methimazole at a starting dose of 30 mg daily, and ophthalmopathy patients were treated with high-dose intravenous methylprednisolone. The study also compared thyroid tissue and blood T-cell repertoires from more than five Graves' hyperthyroidism patients. The roughly 90 discovery patients were divided at random into training and test sets in a 7:3 ratio.

The CDR3 runs 14 residues from the cysteine to the phenylalanine. Here the CDR3 DNA is all that survives: 42 bases in frame from base 1. At the junction V is shortened by 2 bases and J by 6 bases, with 13 bases in between. Graves' hyperthyroidism was defined as stable when no progression to ophthalmopathy occurred over 18 months of follow-up. The hyperthyroidism patients were between 18 and 65 years old and newly diagnosed, with a disease duration of less than 2 months. Any patient with an uncontrolled infection, another autoimmune disease, pregnancy or lactation was excluded. Diagnoses relied on clinical symptoms, serum thyroxine and TRAb, thyroid ultrasound and orbital computed tomography. Ficoll-Paque density gradient centrifugation was used to isolate PBMCs from approximately 10 ml of fresh peripheral blood. Total RNA was extracted with Trizol reagent, and quality was checked on an Agilent 2100 Bioanalyzer.

Findings and caveats that apply to the study as a whole: In cross-validation, a model built on a 13 V-J signature told ophthalmopathy apart from stable hyperthyroidism with 87.88% sensitivity and about 81% specificity, and in testing the same model reached 80%/75%. Sample size was not statistically predetermined, and investigators were not blinded to group allocation. Most expanded thyroid clonotypes (frequency above 0.001) were also detected in blood, a finding suggesting that blood repertoires may reflect thyroid immune responses. In validation, progression to ophthalmopathy was predicted by the model with roughly 71% sensitivity and approximately 78% specificity, a median of 6.5 months before onset.

The TCR beta CDR3 regions were amplified from the RNA transcripts. The TCR CDR3 was subjected to a first round of RT-PCR using the HTBI primer set and the Qiagen OneStep RT-PCR kit. Libraries were constructed in a second round of multiplex PCR, after which size selection and purification were carried out. Libraries were sequenced paired-end with 100 bp reads on an Illumina HiSeq2000. Processing in the source paper ran as follows. Raw data were processed with SOAPnuke, discarding reads with adapters, uncalled bases, mean Phred below 15, or no exact constant-primer or identifier match. COPE v1.2.5 was used to merge the high-quality paired reads, and each unique nucleotide sequence was defined as a clonotype. Clonotypes were aligned to IMGT TRBV, TRBD and TRBJ reference segments using MiTCR v1.1. The analysis included only V-J combinations with a frequency above 0.0001, which together covered approximately 99% of the repertoires. The TCS score was defined as the ratio of F50 (clonal expansion) to E x V (chaos), calculated using BLOSUM62-based TCRdist between CDR3 peptides within each V-J. Welch's t-statistics and random forest reduced fewer than 550 V-J features to 10 to 15, which were used in a naive Bayes classifier (R e1071). TCRdb redid the processing of the public reads, applying fastp at Q25 and MiXCR, and retained in-frame beta chains. Rows are combined by CDR3 protein, so each entry shows the most common genes and DNA. The V and J calls, along with clone size, are taken from TCRdb and not from the paper's own processing. This sample holds roughly 380,000 distinct CDR3 sequences; 15% to 20% were observed only once. The ten largest account for approximately 4% of the sample.

Recombination linked TRBV12-3 or TRBV12-4 to TRBJ2-5; perhaps TRBD1 is the D gene, with 6 bases matching. The sequence derives from a young woman with Graves' hyperthyroidism. The sequenced sample was blood. The encoded CDR3 is CASSLSAGEQTQYF. The nucleotide sequence is given as TGTGCCAGCAGTTTATCGGCAGGGGAACAGACCCAGTACTTC.